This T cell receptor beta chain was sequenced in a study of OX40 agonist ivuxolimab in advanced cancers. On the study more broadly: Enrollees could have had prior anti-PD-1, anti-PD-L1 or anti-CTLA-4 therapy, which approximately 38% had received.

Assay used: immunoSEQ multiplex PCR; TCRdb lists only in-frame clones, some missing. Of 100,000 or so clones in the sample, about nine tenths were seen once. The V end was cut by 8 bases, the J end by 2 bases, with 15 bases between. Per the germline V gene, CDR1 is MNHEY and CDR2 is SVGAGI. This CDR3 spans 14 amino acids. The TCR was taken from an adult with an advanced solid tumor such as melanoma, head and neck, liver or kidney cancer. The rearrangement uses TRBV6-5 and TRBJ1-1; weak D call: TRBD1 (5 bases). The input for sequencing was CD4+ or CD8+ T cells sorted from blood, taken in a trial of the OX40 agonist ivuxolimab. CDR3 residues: CASAPGLINTEAFF. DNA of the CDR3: TGTGCCAGCGCCCCGGGACTGATAAACACTGAAGCTTTCTTT.